This T cell receptor (beta chain) was captured by sequencing in a study of blood T cells in healthy people across ages. This clonotype was counted only a few times. Its matching antigen is unknown. Study results and caveats: Underestimates were what the diversity estimates from one million T cells were considered to be.

PCR was performed a second time for about 7 to 11 cycles using a sample-barcoded 5' primer and a J-beta primer mix. Every molecule of cDNA carried a tag from a template-switch adaptor with 12 random nucleotides. TCRdb reanalysed the 5' RACE reads using MiXCR and keeps one entry per CDR3 protein. The sample yields about 780,000 distinct CDR3 sequences, more than 25% seen once. Germline loops: CDR1 SEHNR, CDR2 FQNEAQ (reference sequence). The V and J ends lost 0 bases and 4 bases respectively, with 12 bases between them. This CDR3 contains 15 residues. These data also formed part of another study, on T cells of mothers and their children. That investigation notes: Samples were obtained from a few healthy Caucasian mothers and their six children.

Sequenced: blood. This rearrangement joins TRBV7-9 to TRBJ2-5; D ambiguous. The source of this sequence is a boy aged 10-17 years in good health. The DNA for the CDR3 is TGTGCCAGCAGCTTAGCTGGTGCAGGCGGAGAGACCCAGTACTTC. Its translation is CASSLAGAGGETQYF. Combining the CDR3 with reference TRBV7-9 and TRBJ2-5 gives the whole variable domain DTGVSQNPRHKITKRGQNVTFRCDPISEHNRLYWYRQTLGQGPEFLTYFQNEAQLEKSRLLSDRFSAERPKGSFSTLEIQRTEQGDSAMYLCASSLAGAGGETQYFGPGTRLLVL.